The clone carrying this TCR beta chain was seen a handful of times. Its matching antigen is unknown. This specimen comes from a study of blood T cells in healthy people across ages. General study points: The recorded TCR beta diversity per million T cells decreased in a roughly linear manner with age.

A second roughly 7 to 12 cycle PCR used barcoded and J-beta primers. A single record per CDR3 protein comes from TCRdb applying MiXCR to the 5' RACE reads. The sample yields fewer than 1,200,000 distinct CDR3 sequences, under 30% seen once. These data were also filed under a second study, of T cells of mothers and their children.

The sample taken for sequencing was blood. This sequence originates from a girl aged 2-10 years in good health.

CDR3 sequence reads: CASSIDPGRGREQFF. CDR3 DNA sequence: TGTGCCAGTAGTATAGATCCCGGACGGGGACGGGAGCAGTTCTTC. The V gene is TRBV19, the J gene TRBJ2-5, with D possibly being TRBD1 or TRBD2 (5 bases each). The DNA end favors TRBJ2-1, so the J call may be wrong. CDR1 and CDR2 from the germline V gene are LNHDA and SQIVND (reference sequence). The CDR3 has 15 amino acids.